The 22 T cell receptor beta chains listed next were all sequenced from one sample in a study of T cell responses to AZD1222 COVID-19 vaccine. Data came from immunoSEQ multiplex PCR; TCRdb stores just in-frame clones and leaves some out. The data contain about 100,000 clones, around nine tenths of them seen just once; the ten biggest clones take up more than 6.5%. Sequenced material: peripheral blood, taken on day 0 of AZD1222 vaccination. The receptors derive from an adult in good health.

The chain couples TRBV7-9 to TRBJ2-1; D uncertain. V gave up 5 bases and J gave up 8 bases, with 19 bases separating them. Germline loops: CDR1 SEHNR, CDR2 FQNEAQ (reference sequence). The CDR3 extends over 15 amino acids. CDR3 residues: CASSPPPRFGYEQFF. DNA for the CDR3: TGTGCCAGCAGCCCTCCCCCGCGATTCGGGTATGAGCAGTTCTTC.

The chain's CDR3 is CASSPDRRDYGYTF. The CDR3 DNA is TGTGCCAGCTCACCGGACAGGAGAGACTATGGCTACACCTTC. The chain combines TRBV18 with TRBJ1-2; 7 bases are a match to TRBD1. Per the germline V gene, CDR1 is KGHSH and CDR2 is LQKENI. V lost 3 bases and J lost 3; bases outside the gene matches: 4. This CDR3 contains 14 residues.

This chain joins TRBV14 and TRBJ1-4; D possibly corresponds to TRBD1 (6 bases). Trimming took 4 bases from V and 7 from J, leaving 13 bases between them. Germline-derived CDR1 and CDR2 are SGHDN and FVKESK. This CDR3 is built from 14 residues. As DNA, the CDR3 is TGTGCCAGCAGCCTGAAGGCAGGGGTTGAAAAACTGTTTTTT. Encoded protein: CASSLKAGVEKLFF.

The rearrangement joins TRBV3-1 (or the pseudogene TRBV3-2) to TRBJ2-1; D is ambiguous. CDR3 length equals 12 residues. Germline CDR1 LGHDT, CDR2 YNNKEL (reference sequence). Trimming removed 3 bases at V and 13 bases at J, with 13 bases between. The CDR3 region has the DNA TGTGCCAGCAGCCATACCAGAGTCGCACAGTTCTTC. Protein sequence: CASSHTRVAQFF.

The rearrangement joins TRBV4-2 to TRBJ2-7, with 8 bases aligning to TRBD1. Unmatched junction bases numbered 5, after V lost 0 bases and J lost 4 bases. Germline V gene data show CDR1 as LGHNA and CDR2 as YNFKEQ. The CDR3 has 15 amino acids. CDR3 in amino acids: CASSQDERQGYEQYF. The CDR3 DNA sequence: TGTGCCAGCAGCCAAGATGAGAGACAGGGGTACGAGCAGTACTTC.

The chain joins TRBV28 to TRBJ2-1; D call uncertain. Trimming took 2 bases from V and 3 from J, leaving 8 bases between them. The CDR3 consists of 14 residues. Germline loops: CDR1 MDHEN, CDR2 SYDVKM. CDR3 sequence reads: CASSLVAVYNEQFF. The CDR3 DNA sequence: TGTGCCAGCAGTTTAGTTGCGGTCTACAATGAGCAGTTCTTC.

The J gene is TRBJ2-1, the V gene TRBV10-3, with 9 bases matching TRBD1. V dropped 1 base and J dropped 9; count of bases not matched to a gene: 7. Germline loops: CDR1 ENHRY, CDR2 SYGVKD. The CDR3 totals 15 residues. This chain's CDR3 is CAISEWDRVRGEQFF. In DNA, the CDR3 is TGTGCCATCAGTGAGTGGGACAGGGTAAGGGGTGAGCAGTTCTTC.

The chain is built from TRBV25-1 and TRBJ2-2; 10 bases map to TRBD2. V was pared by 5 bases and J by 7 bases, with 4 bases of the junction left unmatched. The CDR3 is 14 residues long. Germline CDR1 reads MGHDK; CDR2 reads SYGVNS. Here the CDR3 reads CASSKREGFGELFF. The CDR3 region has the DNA TGTGCCAGCAGTAAGCGGGAGGGTTTCGGGGAGCTGTTTTTT.

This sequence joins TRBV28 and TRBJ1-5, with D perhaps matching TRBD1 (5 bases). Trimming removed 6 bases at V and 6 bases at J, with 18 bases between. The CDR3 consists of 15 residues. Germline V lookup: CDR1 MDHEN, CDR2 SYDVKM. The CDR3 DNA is TGTGCCAGCAGCAAGATAGTCAGGGAAAGTCAGCCCCAGCATTTT. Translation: CASSKIVRESQPQHF.

CDR3 bases: TGTGCCAGCAGTTTCAGGTACGAGCAGTACTTC. It codes for CASSFRYEQYF. The chain carries TRBV28 and TRBJ2-7, with no clear D. Trimming took off 3 bases at V and 4 bases at J, with 4 bases between the two ends. The CDR3 is 11 amino acids. Germline loops: CDR1 MDHEN, CDR2 SYDVKM.

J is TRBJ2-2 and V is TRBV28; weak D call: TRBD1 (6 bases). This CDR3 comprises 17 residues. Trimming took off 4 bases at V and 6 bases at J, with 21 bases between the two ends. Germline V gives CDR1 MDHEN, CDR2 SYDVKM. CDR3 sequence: CASSSAVGAQAAGELFF. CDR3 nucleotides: TGTGCCAGCAGTTCCGCAGTGGGGGCGCAAGCCGCCGGGGAGCTGTTTTTT.

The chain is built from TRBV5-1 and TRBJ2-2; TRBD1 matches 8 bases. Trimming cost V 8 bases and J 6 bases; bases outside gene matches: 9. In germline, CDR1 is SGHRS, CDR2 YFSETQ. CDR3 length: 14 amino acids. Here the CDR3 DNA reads TGCGCCAGTGCCTCAGGGGGCGATTCCGGGGAGCTGTTTTTT. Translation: CASASGGDSGELFF.

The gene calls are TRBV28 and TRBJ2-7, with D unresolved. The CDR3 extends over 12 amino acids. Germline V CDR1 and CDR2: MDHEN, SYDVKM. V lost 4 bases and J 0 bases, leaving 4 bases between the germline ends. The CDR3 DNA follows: TGTGCCAGCAGTTGGGTCTCCTACGAGCAGTACTTC. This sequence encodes CASSWVSYEQYF.

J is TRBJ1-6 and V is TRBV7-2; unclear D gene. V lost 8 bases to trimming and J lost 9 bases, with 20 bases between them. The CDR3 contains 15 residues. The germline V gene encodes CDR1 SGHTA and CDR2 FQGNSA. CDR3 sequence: CASSKGEVRTSPLHF. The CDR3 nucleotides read TGTGCCAGCTCCAAGGGCGAAGTCAGGACTTCACCCCTCCACTTT.

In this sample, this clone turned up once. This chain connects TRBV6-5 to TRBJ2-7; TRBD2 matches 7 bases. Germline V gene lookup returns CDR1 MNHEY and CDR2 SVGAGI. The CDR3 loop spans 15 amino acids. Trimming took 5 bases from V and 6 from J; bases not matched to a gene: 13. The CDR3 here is CASSPPAGVALEQYF. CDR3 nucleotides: TGTGCCAGCAGTCCCCCTGCGGGGGTGGCGCTCGAGCAGTACTTC.

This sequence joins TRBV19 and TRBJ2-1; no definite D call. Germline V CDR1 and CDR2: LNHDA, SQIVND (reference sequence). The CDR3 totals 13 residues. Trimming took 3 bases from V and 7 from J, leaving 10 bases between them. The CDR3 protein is CASSINARNEQFF. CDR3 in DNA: TGTGCCAGTAGTATTAACGCCAGAAATGAGCAGTTCTTC.

In DNA form, the CDR3 reads TGTGCCAGCAGTTATTCAGACGGGATCTATGGCTACACCTTC. Protein: CASSYSDGIYGYTF. The rearrangement uses TRBV6-5 and TRBJ1-2, with D hard to call. CDR1 is MNHEY and CDR2 is SVGAGI in the germline V gene. The CDR3 loop spans 14 amino acids. The V gene lost 3 bases and the J gene lost 4 bases, with 12 bases spanning the gap.

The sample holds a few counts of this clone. CDR3 coding DNA: TGCAGTGCTAGTGCCGGGGACAGCTCCTACAATGAGCAGTTCTTC. This encodes CSASAGDSSYNEQFF. This chain links TRBV20-1 with TRBJ2-1; 7 bases are a match to TRBD1. Germline loops: CDR1 DFQATT, CDR2 SNEGSKA (reference sequence). This CDR3 has 15 residues. With 3 bases clipped from V and 0 bases from J, the junction kept 5 bases outside the gene matches.

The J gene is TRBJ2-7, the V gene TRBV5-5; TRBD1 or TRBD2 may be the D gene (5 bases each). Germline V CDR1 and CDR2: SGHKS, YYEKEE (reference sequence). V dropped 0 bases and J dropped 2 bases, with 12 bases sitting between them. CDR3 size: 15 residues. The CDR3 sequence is CASSLDPQGAYEQYF. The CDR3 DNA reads TGTGCCAGCAGCTTGGACCCCCAGGGAGCCTACGAGCAGTACTTC.

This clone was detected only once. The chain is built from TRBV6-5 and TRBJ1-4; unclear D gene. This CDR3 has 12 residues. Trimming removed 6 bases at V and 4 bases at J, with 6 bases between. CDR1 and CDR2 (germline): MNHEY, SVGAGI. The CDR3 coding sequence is TGTGCCAGCAGCAACAGTAATGAAAAACTGTTTTTT. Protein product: CASSNSNEKLFF.

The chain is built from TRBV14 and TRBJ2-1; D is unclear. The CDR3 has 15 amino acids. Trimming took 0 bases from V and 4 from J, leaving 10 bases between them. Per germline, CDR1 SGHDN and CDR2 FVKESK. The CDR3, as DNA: TGTGCCAGCAGCCAAGATGGCGGCAGGTACAATGAGCAGTTCTTC. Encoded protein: CASSQDGGRYNEQFF.

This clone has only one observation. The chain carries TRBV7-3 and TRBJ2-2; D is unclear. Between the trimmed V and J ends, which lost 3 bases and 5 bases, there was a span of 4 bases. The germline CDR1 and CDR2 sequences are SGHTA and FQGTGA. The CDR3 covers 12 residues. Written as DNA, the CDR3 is TGTGCCAGCAGCTTTCATACCGGGGAGCTGTTTTTT. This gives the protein CASSFHTGELFF. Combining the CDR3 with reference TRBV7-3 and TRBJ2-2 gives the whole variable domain GAGVSQTPSNKVTEKGKYVELRCDPISGHTALYWYRQSLGQGPEFLIYFQGTGAADDSGLPNDRFFAVRPEGSVSTLKIQRTERGDSAVYLCASSFHTGELFFGEGSRLTVL.